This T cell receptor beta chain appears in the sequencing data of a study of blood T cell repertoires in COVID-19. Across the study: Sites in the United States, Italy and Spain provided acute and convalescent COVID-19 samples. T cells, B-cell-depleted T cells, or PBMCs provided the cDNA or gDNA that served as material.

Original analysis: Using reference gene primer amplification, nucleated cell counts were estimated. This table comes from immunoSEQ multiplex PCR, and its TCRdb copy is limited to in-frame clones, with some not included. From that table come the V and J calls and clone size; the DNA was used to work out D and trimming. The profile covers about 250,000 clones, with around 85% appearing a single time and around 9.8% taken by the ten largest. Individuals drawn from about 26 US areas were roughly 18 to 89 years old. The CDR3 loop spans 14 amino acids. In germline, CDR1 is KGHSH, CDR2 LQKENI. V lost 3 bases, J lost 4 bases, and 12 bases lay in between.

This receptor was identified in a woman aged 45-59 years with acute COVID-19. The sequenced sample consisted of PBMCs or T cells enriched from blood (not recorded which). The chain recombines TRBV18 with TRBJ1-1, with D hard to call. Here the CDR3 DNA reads TGTGCCAGCTCACCTAGCCAATTGACCACTGAAGCTTTCTTT. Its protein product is CASSPSQLTTEAFF.